This T cell receptor (beta chain) was sequenced during a study of blood T cell repertoires in COVID-19 (dated by TCRdb to the early 2020s). Regarding the complete study: The collaborator samples originated in the United States, Italy and Spain and spanned the acute and convalescent phases of COVID-19. The prospective study material was composed of cDNA or gDNA derived from T cells, B-cell-depleted T cells, or PBMCs. Deeply sampled blood TCRbeta repertoires from subjects exposed to, actively infected with, or recovered from COVID-19 were included in the dataset. A freely available public database, intended as a resource for researchers studying the immune response to SARS-CoV-2, is where the repertoires were released. Samples came from the ongoing ImmuneRACE study (first 160 participants) plus 1,254 subjects from 6 global collaborators. The sample metadata nearly always contained a de-identified subject ID, COVID-19 status, age in years and sex. Where available, HLA class I and class II types were taken from metadata supplied by the sample provider and were not determined by assay-based typing. Here is what the overall study found, with its caveats: The amount of clinical and demographic metadata varied by source and participant and was provided uncurated.

TCRbeta CDR3 regions were amplified from genomic DNA by means of the immunoSEQ Assay, a bias-controlled multiplex PCR. The source study handled its data this way. The number of nucleated cells in each sample was estimated by amplification of reference gene primers within the assay. To quantify the absolute abundance of each unique TCRbeta CDR3 rearrangement, sequence reads were collapsed and filtered. For each sample, productive Simpson clonality was calculated as the square root of Simpson's diversity index across productive rearrangements. Imported from immuneACCESS, the table was reduced by TCRdb to in-frame sequences with V and J called. These copies leave out some clones; in studies compared against another copy, an unresolved V gene accounts for under half, and the cause of the remainder is not known. V, J and clone size are taken as reported in that table, and D and trimming were inferred from the DNA itself. The sample data list approximately 52,000 clones, and under 95% of these were observed just once. Approximately 3% of the sample is in the top ten clones.

Each collaborating institution followed its own protocols to collect whole blood in K2EDTA tubes. For TCRbeta analysis, collaborator samples were shipped as frozen whole blood, as isolated PBMCs, or as DNA extracted from either sample type. Note on this clone: Its specific antigen is unknown. Per-base quality was not reported, and no clone a single base away is much larger than it.

This sequence originates from a man aged 45-60 years with acute or convalescent COVID-19. The source material was peripheral blood.

CDR3 protein: CAISERTGVTDTQYF. The DNA sequence is as follows: TGTGCCATCAGTGAACGGACAGGGGTCACAGATACGCAGTATTTT. Rearrangement joined TRBV10-3 to TRBJ2-3, with 9 middle bases fitting TRBD1. The CDR3 holds 15 amino acids from the cysteine to the phenylalanine. Only the CDR3 DNA stays, 45 bases, in frame from base 1. The germline V gene sets CDR1 to ENHRY and CDR2 to SYGVKD. Trimming leaves V shorter by 3 bases and J shorter by 2 bases, with the junction holding 3 bases beyond the gene matches.